This T cell receptor beta chain emerged from a study of shared clonotypes between healthy human individuals. As for the study in general: Each donor's CD8 memory used one plate, CD8 naive two, each CD4 subset three.

Sequencing used immunoSEQ multiplex PCR; TCRdb keeps in-frame clones, though not all of them. The sample carries about 1.5 million clones, 95% to 99% recorded once. The CDR3 totals 18 residues. The V and J ends lost 3 bases and 0 bases, in that order; junction bases with no gene match: 8. Germline CDR1 is MGHRA and CDR2 is YSYEKL. This sequence was found in a man in his thirties or forties in good health. The chain combines TRBV4-1 with TRBJ2-2; TRBD2 matches at 9 bases. Sequencing was carried out using naive CD4+ T cells sorted from blood. This sample's subset: CD45RA+ positively selected. CDR3 loop: CASSHLPGLAANTGELFF. Written as DNA, the CDR3 is TGCGCCAGCAGCCATCTCCCGGGACTAGCAGCGAACACCGGGGAGCTGTTTTTT.